This T cell receptor (beta chain) comes out of a study of OX40 agonist ivuxolimab in advanced cancers. Sequencing was performed with immunoSEQ multiplex PCR; in TCRdb, only in-frame clones are kept and a portion is missing. The sample records approximately 76,000 clones, more than 75% being singletons. Germline V gene data show CDR1 as MNHEY and CDR2 as SMNVEV (reference sequence). There are 13 residues in the CDR3. Trimming shortened V by 6 bases and J by 3 bases, and 12 bases separated the two germline ends. The TCR comes from an adult with an advanced solid tumor such as melanoma, head and neck, liver or kidney cancer. The chain couples TRBV27 to TRBJ2-7; no clear D gene. Here the sequenced sample was CD4+ or CD8+ T cells sorted from blood, taken in a trial of the OX40 agonist ivuxolimab. CDR3 region: CASSQDLDYEQYF. In DNA form, the CDR3 reads TGTGCCAGCAGCCAAGACTTAGACTACGAGCAGTACTTC.